Following are 11 T cell receptor beta chains from one sample sequenced in a study of beta chain features in type 1 diabetes. General study findings and limits: All four CD4+ subsets of Type 1 diabetes patients contained TCRB CDR3s that were moderately but significantly shorter.

Which antigens these TCRs recognize remains unknown. As every portion of the isolated RNA was reverse transcribed, the sequencing read expressed TCRB transcripts. The protocol was immunoSEQ multiplex PCR, while the TCRdb copy is restricted to in-frame clones and leaves out a portion. The sample holds 250,000 to 300,000 clones, 14% seen once. Sample: naive CD4+ T cells from blood. These receptors came from a man between 25 and 39 years old with type 1 diabetes.

This clone was detected only a few times. The rearrangement joins TRBV28 to TRBJ1-1, with D possibly TRBD1 on 5 matching bases. The CDR3 has 14 residues. The germline CDR1 and CDR2 sequences are MDHEN and SYDVKM. V was trimmed by 2 bases and J by 0 bases, leaving 7 bases between them. The DNA of the CDR3 is TGTGCCAGCAGTTTAAGCAGGGTGAACACTGAAGCTTTCTTT. Translating it yields CASSLSRVNTEAFF.

The gene calls are TRBV28 and TRBJ1-5; TRBD1 matches at 9 bases. The ends lost 7 bases at V and 5 bases at J; junction bases unmatched: 9. The CDR3 length is 15 residues. The germline V gene has CDR1 MDHEN and CDR2 SYDVKM. The chain's CDR3 is CASIIQGARDQPQHF. CDR3 nucleotide sequence: TGTGCCAGCATTATACAGGGGGCGAGGGATCAGCCCCAGCATTTT.

This clone was seen a few times. V and J are TRBV7-9 and TRBJ2-5; 9 bases fit TRBD2. V was pared by 8 bases and J by 1 base, with 14 bases of the junction left unmatched. The CDR3 sequence is 17 residues long. The germline gives CDR1 SEHNR, CDR2 FQNEAQ (reference sequence). The CDR3 region is CASFPASGEKTQETQYF. DNA of the CDR3: TGTGCCAGCTTTCCTGCTAGCGGGGAGAAGACCCAAGAGACCCAGTACTTC.

This clone was picked up a small number of times. The J gene is TRBJ2-7, the V gene TRBV7-2, with 12 bases aligning to TRBD2. Germline V lookup: CDR1 SGHTA, CDR2 FQGNSA. The CDR3 consists of 16 residues. Trimming took 5 bases from V and 4 from J; bases not matched to a gene: 9. CDR3 protein: CASSVTSGRTGYEQYF. The CDR3 DNA reads as TGTGCCAGCAGCGTGACTAGCGGGAGAACGGGGTACGAGCAGTACTTC.

The chain joins TRBV9 to TRBJ2-1; weak D call: TRBD2 (5 bases). The V gene's germline CDR1 is SGDLS and CDR2 YYNGEE. The CDR3 covers 14 residues. Trimming took off 2 bases at V and 0 bases at J, with 6 bases between the two ends. The chain's CDR3 is CASSVGSSYNEQFF. The CDR3 DNA follows: TGTGCCAGCAGCGTGGGGAGCTCCTACAATGAGCAGTTCTTC.

This clone was detected a few times. The chain combines TRBV28 with TRBJ2-6; D remains unclear. This CDR3 contains 16 residues. In germline, CDR1 is MDHEN, CDR2 SYDVKM. The ends were cut back, 3 bases at V and 0 bases at J, with 9 bases in the middle. This CDR3 is CASSFIRSSGANVLTF. CDR3 coding DNA: TGTGCCAGCAGTTTCATTCGGAGCTCTGGGGCCAACGTCCTGACTTTC.

V gene TRBV30 combines with J gene TRBJ2-1, with TRBD1 identical over 8 bases. The CDR3 is 14 residues long. V shed 5 bases and J 4 bases; nucleotides not matched to a gene: 7. CDR1 and CDR2 from the germline V gene are GTSNPN and SVGIG (reference sequence). The CDR3 here is CAWVQGARYNEQFF. The DNA for the CDR3 is TGTGCCTGGGTTCAGGGGGCGCGGTACAATGAGCAGTTCTTC.

The chain couples TRBV15 to TRBJ2-1, with 9 bases aligning to TRBD1. The germline V gene encodes CDR1 LNHNV and CDR2 YYDKDF (reference sequence). The CDR3 spans 18 residues. V was pared by 5 bases and J by 7 bases, with 18 bases of the junction left unmatched. The DNA for the CDR3 is TGTGCCACCAGCTCCCTGCGAGGCCGGGACAGGGTGGTGAATGAGCAGTTCTTC. Translating gives CATSSLRGRDRVVNEQFF. The variable domain in full, completed from reference TRBV15 and TRBJ2-1, reads DAMVIQNPRYQVTQFGKPVTLSCSQTLNHNVMYWYQQKSSQAPKLLFHYYDKDFNNEADTPDNFQSRRPNTSFCFLDIRSPGLGDTAMYLCATSSLRGRDRVVNEQFFGPGTRLTVL.

The V call is TRBV30, the J call TRBJ1-2; D gene ambiguous. Germline lookup yields CDR1 GTSNPN and CDR2 SVGIG (reference sequence). The CDR3 runs 12 residues. V dropped 2 bases and J dropped 7 bases, with 11 bases sitting between them. CDR3 in amino acids: CAWSQPGSGYTF. Written as DNA, the CDR3 is TGTGCCTGGAGTCAACCGGGGTCTGGCTACACCTTC.

CDR3 in amino acids: CASSQLEGTGLVNEQFF. For the CDR3, the DNA is TGTGCCAGCAGCCAATTGGAGGGGACAGGGCTGGTCAATGAGCAGTTCTTC. The V and J genes are TRBV14 and TRBJ2-1, with 9 bases lining up with TRBD1. Germline loops: CDR1 SGHDN, CDR2 FVKESK. J lost 6 bases, V lost 2 bases, and 11 bases had no gene match. The length of the CDR3 is 17 residues.

The table lists this clone with a few counts. The chain joins TRBV6-6 to TRBJ2-4; 7 bases line up with TRBD2. This CDR3 spans 14 amino acids. CDR1 is MNHNY, CDR2 SVGAGI, per germline (reference sequence). V shed 5 bases and J 1 base; nucleotides not matched to a gene: 2. CDR3 in amino acids: CASSRSGAKNIQYF. CDR3 coding DNA: TGTGCCAGCAGTCGTAGCGGGGCCAAAAACATTCAGTACTTC.